The 29 T cell receptor beta chains below come from one sample, sequenced in a study of T cell responses to AZD1222 COVID-19 vaccine. Here immunoSEQ multiplex PCR was the method, and the copy in TCRdb shows in-frame clones only, minus some. The sample includes roughly 140,000 clones, 90% of them seen just once. Sequenced material: peripheral blood, taken on day 0 of AZD1222 vaccination. Source of these receptors: an adult in good health.

CDR3 sequence: CASSLAWGRTTEAFF. The CDR3 DNA is TGTGCCAGCAGCTTGGCTTGGGGGCGGACCACTGAAGCTTTCTTT. This chain links TRBV5-8 with TRBJ1-1, with D maybe TRBD1 (6 bases). The CDR3 runs 15 residues. Germline V gene data show CDR1 as SGHTS and CDR2 as YDEGEE. Trimming stripped 0 bases from V and 4 bases from J, with 13 bases between.

The chain employs TRBV27 and TRBJ1-1, with D possibly TRBD1 on 5 matching bases. The V end lost 5 bases, the J end lost 1 base, and 11 bases lay between the germline ends. The length of the CDR3 is 14 residues. CDR1 and CDR2 (germline): MNHEY, SMNVEV (reference sequence). CDR3: CASSTGLWNTEAFF. The CDR3 nucleotides are TGTGCCAGCAGTACGGGACTCTGGAACACTGAAGCTTTCTTT.

DNA for the CDR3: TGTGCCAGTAGCCGGGGGGTTGGGGCCTACGAGCAGTACTTC. The encoded protein is CASSRGVGAYEQYF. This chain links TRBV19 with TRBJ2-7; TRBD2 matches at 7 bases. The trim removed 6 bases at V and 2 bases at J, leaving 7 bases unmatched. The CDR3 runs to 14 residues. CDR1 LNHDA and CDR2 SQIVND come from the germline V gene (reference sequence).

The J gene is TRBJ1-5, the V gene TRBV25-1, with D unresolved. With 7 bases removed from V and 6 bases from J, the gap between germline ends came to 4 bases. The CDR3 extends over 10 amino acids. Germline V gene data show CDR1 as MGHDK and CDR2 as SYGVNS. CDR3 sequence reads: CASKAQPQHF. In DNA form, the CDR3 reads TGTGCCAGCAAGGCTCAGCCCCAGCATTTT.

This rearrangement joins TRBV25-1 to TRBJ1-3; 11 bases match TRBD1. CDR1 is MGHDK, CDR2 SYGVNS, per germline. Trimming cost V 4 bases and J 4 bases; bases outside gene matches: 6. The CDR3 spans 16 residues. CDR3 DNA: TGTGCCAGCAGTGCCTGGACAGGGGGCCGCGGAAACACCATATATTTT. It encodes CASSAWTGGRGNTIYF.

Written as DNA, the CDR3 is TGTGCCAGCAGCTCCAGGGTTCTTACCGGGGAGCTGTTTTTT. Translating it yields CASSSRVLTGELFF. The J gene is TRBJ2-2, the V gene TRBV5-8; D possibly corresponds to TRBD1 (5 bases). CDR1 SGHTS and CDR2 YDEGEE come from the germline V gene. With 3 bases removed from V and 5 bases from J, the gap between germline ends came to 11 bases. CDR3 length equals 14 residues.

The V gene is TRBV6-4, the J gene TRBJ1-5, with D possibly TRBD1 on 5 matching bases. The CDR3 has 14 amino acids. Looked up from germline, CDR1 is MRHNA and CDR2 is SNTAGT. The ends were cut back, 4 bases at V and 10 bases at J, with 17 bases in the middle. For the CDR3, the DNA is TGTGCCAGCAGTGCGGTCGGGGCTAGTGGACCCCAGCATTTT. Its translation is CASSAVGASGPQHF.

The chain uses TRBV6-2 or TRBV6-3 and TRBJ2-2; the match to TRBD2 covers 10 bases. CDR1 MNHEY and CDR2 SVGEGT come from the germline V gene. CDR3 length: 18 amino acids. V lost 4 bases to trimming and J lost 2 bases; unmatched junction nucleotides: 10. The CDR3 here is CASSSHLGLAANTGELFF. Here the CDR3 DNA reads TGTGCCAGCAGTTCCCACCTCGGACTAGCGGCTAACACCGGGGAGCTGTTTTTT.

This chain joins TRBV25-1 and TRBJ1-2, with D perhaps TRBD1 (5 bases). V lost 0 bases and J 7 bases, leaving 15 bases between the germline ends. Germline V gives CDR1 MGHDK, CDR2 SYGVNS. The CDR3 has 15 residues. CDR3 sequence reads: CASSEYSGSFSGYTF. The CDR3 DNA is TGTGCCAGCAGTGAATATTCAGGGTCCTTTAGTGGCTACACCTTC.

The chain carries TRBV19 and TRBJ2-3; D is possibly TRBD1 or TRBD2 (5 bases each). Germline V gene lookup returns CDR1 LNHDA and CDR2 SQIVND (reference sequence). This CDR3 has 16 amino acids. Trimming removed 3 bases at V and 6 bases at J, with 19 bases between. CDR3 coding DNA: TGTGCCAGTAGTATTTTGGGACCCCCTTACCCGGATACGCAGTATTTT. Translated, it gives CASSILGPPYPDTQYF. Full variable domain (outside the CDR3, taken from reference TRBV19 and TRBJ2-3): DGGITQSPKYLFRKEGQNVTLSCEQNLNHDAMYWYRQDPGQGLRLIYYSQIVNDFQKGDIAEGYSVSREKKESFPLTVTSAQKNPTAFYLCASSILGPPYPDTQYFGPGTRLTVL.

This sequence joins TRBV12-3 or TRBV12-4 and TRBJ1-2; D uncertain. V lost 3 bases to trimming and J lost 8 bases, with 10 bases between them. This CDR3 has 12 residues. The CDR3 DNA sequence: TGTGCCAGCAGTTTCGAGGGAAGAGGCTACACCTTC. Protein: CASSFEGRGYTF.

The chain uses TRBV11-3 and TRBJ1-1; 8 bases are shared with TRBD1. V lost 3 bases to trimming and J lost 1 base; unmatched junction nucleotides: 13. The CDR3 covers 18 residues. CDR1 and CDR2 (germline): SGHNT, YENEEA. CDR3 amino acids: CASSFSKWGQVPNTEAFF. The DNA for the CDR3 is TGTGCCAGCAGCTTCTCAAAATGGGGACAGGTCCCGAACACTGAAGCTTTCTTT.

This chain connects TRBV6-5 to TRBJ1-2; 7 bases agree with TRBD1. The CDR3 contains 15 residues. The trim removed 2 bases at V and 4 bases at J, leaving 7 bases unmatched. The germline V gene has CDR1 MNHEY and CDR2 SVGAGI. The CDR3 spells CASSYRDSLGYGYTF. CDR3 nucleotide sequence: TGTGCCAGCAGTTACCGGGACAGTCTAGGCTATGGCTACACCTTC.

This clone showed up just once. The chain uses TRBV29-1 and TRBJ2-1; weak D call: TRBD2 (5 bases). The V end lost 4 bases, the J end lost 0 bases, and 16 bases lay between the germline ends. The CDR3 loop spans 16 amino acids. The germline CDR1 and CDR2 sequences are SQVTM and ANQGSEA. CDR3 region: CSVGAGKASSYNEQFF. CDR3 sequence (DNA): TGCAGCGTTGGTGCGGGTAAAGCGAGCTCCTACAATGAGCAGTTCTTC.

This rearrangement joins TRBV6-5 to TRBJ1-4; D gene ambiguous. The CDR3 extends over 13 amino acids. Germline lookup yields CDR1 MNHEY and CDR2 SVGAGI. V lost 6 bases, J lost 11 bases, and 16 bases lay in between. The CDR3 DNA sequence: TGTGCCAGCAGCCCCCCTTCGGCGGGTAAACTGTTTTTT. Translation: CASSPPSAGKLFF.

The chain links TRBV4-3 to TRBJ2-1, with D hard to call. This CDR3 region has 15 residues. Germline-derived CDR1 and CDR2 are LGHNA and YSLEER. The ends were cut back, 0 bases at V and 7 bases at J, with 13 bases in the middle. CDR3 in amino acids: CASSQDPLHGNEQFF. The CDR3 nucleotides read TGCGCCAGCAGCCAAGACCCACTACACGGGAATGAGCAGTTCTTC.

The chain uses TRBV13 and TRBJ2-7, with no clear D. The V end lost 3 bases, the J end lost 0 bases, and 0 bases lay between the germline ends. The germline CDR1 and CDR2 sequences are PRHDT and FYEKMQ (reference sequence). The CDR3 is 11 amino acids. CDR3 coding DNA: TGTGCCAGCAGCTTCTCCTACGAGCAGTACTTC. Its translation: CASSFSYEQYF.

The rearrangement uses TRBV7-3 and TRBJ2-3, with TRBD1 as a possible D gene (5 bases). Trimming cost V 5 bases and J 4 bases, with 13 bases left between them. CDR1 and CDR2 from the germline V gene are SGHTA and FQGTGA. The CDR3 runs to 14 residues. The DNA for the CDR3 is TGTGCCAGCAGCCCACGTGGGGCCCCAGATACGCAGTATTTT. It translates to CASSPRGAPDTQYF.

This clone was picked up a small number of times. The chain joins TRBV11-3 to TRBJ2-7; D call uncertain. CDR1 SGHNT and CDR2 YENEEA come from the germline V gene. V was clipped by 0 bases and J by 2 bases, with 8 bases between them. CDR3 length: 14 amino acids. The CDR3 nucleotides read TGTGCCAGCAGCTTAGATCCCGGAACCTACGAGCAGTACTTC. Its protein product is CASSLDPGTYEQYF.

This rearrangement joins TRBV4-1 to TRBJ2-1, with 9 positions matching TRBD2. With 0 bases clipped from V and 11 bases from J, the junction kept 5 bases outside the gene matches. Germline assignment: CDR1 MGHRA and CDR2 YSYEKL. CDR3 size: 14 residues. CDR3 nucleotide sequence: TGCGCCAGCAGCCAAGATCAGACTAGCGGAAAGCAGTTCTTC. Translation: CASSQDQTSGKQFF.

This chain joins TRBV10-3 and TRBJ2-3, with TRBD2 identical over 9 bases. CDR3 length: 17 amino acids. Per the germline V gene, CDR1 is ENHRY and CDR2 is SYGVKD. V shed 7 bases and J 4 bases; nucleotides not matched to a gene: 15. This CDR3 is CAIKSPAGGGGADTQYF. CDR3 in DNA: TGTGCCATCAAGAGTCCAGCGGGAGGAGGGGGGGCAGATACGCAGTATTTT.

Concerning this clone: This same CDR3 is encoded by further DNA sequences in the sample. This chain links TRBV18 with TRBJ1-1; D gene unclear. Trimming cost V 3 bases and J 1 base, with 6 bases left between them. The CDR3 is made up of 13 amino acids. Germline V gives CDR1 KGHSH, CDR2 LQKENI. The CDR3 nucleotides are TGTGCCAGCTCACCTGGTAGGAACACTGAAGCTTTCTTT. It translates to CASSPGRNTEAFF.

The chain combines TRBV11-3 with TRBJ2-7; 12 nucleotides line up with TRBD2. CDR1 is SGHNT and CDR2 is YENEEA in the germline V gene. Losses at the gene ends were 5 bases for V and 5 bases for J; bases not matched to a gene: 4. This CDR3 is 14 amino acids long. The CDR3 DNA reads as TGTGCCAGCAGCCTGGGACTAGCGGGCGACGAGCAGTACTTC. Residues: CASSLGLAGDEQYF. The full variable domain, its missing parts supplied by reference TRBV11-3 and TRBJ2-7, is EAGVVQSPRYKIIEKKQPVAFWCNPISGHNTLYWYLQNLGQGPELLIRYENEEAVDDSQLPKDRFSAERLKGVDSTLKIQPAELGDSAVYLCASSLGLAGDEQYFGPGTRLTVT.

This sequence joins TRBV5-8 and TRBJ1-1; 11 bases line up with TRBD1. The CDR3 runs to 15 residues. Germline V gene data show CDR1 as SGHTS and CDR2 as YDEGEE. With 3 bases clipped from V and 5 bases from J, the junction kept 6 bases outside the gene matches. The CDR3 DNA sequence: TGTGCCAGCAGCTCCGGGACAGGGGGATATACTGAAGCTTTCTTT. This encodes CASSSGTGGYTEAFF.

V usage is TRBV19 and J usage is TRBJ1-1, with D possibly TRBD1 on 6 matching bases. The CDR3 runs 13 residues. Germline CDR1 is LNHDA and CDR2 is SQIVND (reference sequence). The germline V and J ends were trimmed by 5 bases and 4 bases, with 11 bases remaining between them. CDR3 sequence reads: CASSEGVRTEAFF. In DNA form, the CDR3 reads TGTGCCAGTAGTGAGGGGGTGCGCACTGAAGCTTTCTTT.

The chain has TRBV27 and TRBJ1-1; TRBD1 matches 7 bases. This CDR3 has 17 amino acids. With V trimmed by 2 bases and J by 4 bases, 13 bases remained unmatched. Germline CDR1 reads MNHEY; CDR2 reads SMNVEV (reference sequence). The CDR3 is CASSLIWTGGRITEAFF. CDR3 nucleotides: TGTGCCAGCAGTTTAATCTGGACAGGCGGGCGGATCACTGAAGCTTTCTTT.

This rearrangement joins TRBV24-1 to TRBJ1-1; D is unresolved. V was trimmed by 7 bases and J by 2 bases, leaving 10 bases between them. CDR1 and CDR2 from the germline V gene are KGHDR and SFDVKD. This CDR3 region has 13 residues. For the CDR3, the DNA is TGTGCCACCAGCCCGGGCCGTAACACTGAAGCTTTCTTT. Translated, it gives CATSPGRNTEAFF.

This sequence joins TRBV28 and TRBJ1-3, with D possibly TRBD1 on 6 matching bases. Trimming removed 6 bases at V and 0 bases at J, with 12 bases between. Germline CDR1 reads MDHEN; CDR2 reads SYDVKM. This CDR3 contains 15 residues. CDR3 nucleotide sequence: TGTGCCAGCAGCTACAGGGCGGCCTCTGGAAACACCATATATTTT. Translating it yields CASSYRAASGNTIYF.

This clone has a handful of counts. This chain connects TRBV13 to TRBJ2-6; no reliable D call. Germline V gives CDR1 PRHDT, CDR2 FYEKMQ (reference sequence). Trimming left V 5 bases short and J 0 bases short, with 17 bases between. This CDR3 spans 18 amino acids. The CDR3 DNA is TGTGCCAGCAGCCTCAAATCCTTTTTGAGCTCTGGGGCCAACGTCCTGACTTTC. This codes for CASSLKSFLSSGANVLTF.